Listed here is a single T cell receptor beta chain. The data are from a study of blood T cell repertoires in COVID-19. The overall study: Whether acute or convalescent, the COVID-19 samples came from the United States, Italy and Spain. Nucleic acid was either cDNA or gDNA, and it came from T cells, B-cell-depleted T cells, or PBMCs.

In the source study's methods: Reference gene primer amplification gave nucleated cell count estimates. Sequencing used immunoSEQ multiplex PCR; TCRdb keeps in-frame clones, though not all of them. V, J and clone size were drawn from that table, and D and trimming were deduced from the DNA. This table has around 270,000 clones, about 87% appearing once. The origin of this receptor is a woman between 50 and 59 years old with acute or convalescent COVID-19. The sample was peripheral blood.

This CDR3 reads CASLLTGTTEAFF. CDR3 nucleotide sequence: TGTGCCAGTTTGTTGACAGGAACGACTGAAGCTTTCTTT. The chain joins TRBV18 to TRBJ1-1, with TRBD1 as a possible D gene (6 bases). The germline V and J ends were trimmed by 9 bases and 5 bases, with 16 bases remaining between them. Germline V gives CDR1 KGHSH, CDR2 LQKENI. The CDR3 extends over 13 amino acids.